A single sample is the source of the 19 T cell receptor beta chains below, sequenced in a study of T cell changes during pregnancy in multiple sclerosis. Only in-frame clones appear in the TCRdb table, and some are missing; sequencing was by immunoSEQ multiplex PCR. Of some 79,000 clones listed, around nine tenths are singletons. This sample comprised CD4+ T cells from peripheral blood mononuclear cells, obtained in the second trimester of pregnancy. These receptors came from a female donor with multiple sclerosis, enrolled in a pregnancy study.

The chain combines TRBV6-5 with TRBJ1-1, with 11 bases matching TRBD1. Losses at the gene ends were 7 bases for V and 6 bases for J; bases not matched to a gene: 7. The CDR3 covers 14 residues. Germline lookup yields CDR1 MNHEY and CDR2 SVGAGI. Here the CDR3 DNA reads TGTGCCAGCACCGCGGACAGGGGGCTGCCTGAAGCTTTCTTT. Its translation is CASTADRGLPEAFF.

The rearrangement joins TRBV7-8 to TRBJ1-5; perhaps TRBD1 as D (5 bases). The germline CDR1 and CDR2 sequences are SGHVS and FQNEAQ. Deletions cut 6 bases from V and 3 bases from J, with 18 bases between. The length of the CDR3 is 16 residues. The CDR3: CASSSHGRGNNQPQHF. The CDR3 DNA is TGTGCCAGCAGTTCCCATGGTCGGGGGAACAATCAGCCCCAGCATTTT.

This sequence joins TRBV19 and TRBJ2-3; 8 bases match TRBD2. The V gene's germline CDR1 is LNHDA and CDR2 SQIVND (reference sequence). This CDR3 comprises 16 residues. V lost 5 bases and J lost 4; bases outside the gene matches: 11. CDR3 region: CASSLRLAGRADTQYF. DNA of the CDR3: TGTGCCAGTAGTCTCCGTTTAGCGGGGAGGGCAGATACGCAGTATTTT.

The chain employs TRBV19 and TRBJ2-3; 16 bases match TRBD2. The CDR3 spans 21 residues. The junction had 15 bases not matched to a gene; V was cut back by 0 bases and J by 6 bases. The V gene's germline CDR1 is LNHDA and CDR2 SQIVND (reference sequence). For the CDR3, the DNA is TGTGCCAGTAGTATAGATTCTTCCGGGACTAGCGGGAGGGCCCGTCCGGATACGCAGTATTTT. Encoded protein: CASSIDSSGTSGRARPDTQYF. The whole variable domain, filled in from reference TRBV19 and TRBJ2-3, reads DGGITQSPKYLFRKEGQNVTLSCEQNLNHDAMYWYRQDPGQGLRLIYYSQIVNDFQKGDIAEGYSVSREKKESFPLTVTSAQKNPTAFYLCASSIDSSGTSGRARPDTQYFGPGTRLTVL.

The V call is TRBV18, the J call TRBJ1-2; D is undetermined. The CDR3 has 16 amino acids. CDR1 is KGHSH and CDR2 is LQKENI in the germline V gene. Trimming pared 2 bases from V and 1 base from J, leaving 14 bases between. CDR3 sequence (DNA): TGTGCCAGCTCACCAAAACGCCGGGAGAGTAACTATGGCTACACCTTC. Its protein is CASSPKRRESNYGYTF.

The J gene is TRBJ1-2, the V gene TRBV18; D might be TRBD1 (6 bases). The CDR3 has 14 amino acids. Trimming removed 3 bases from V and 1 base from J, with 9 bases in between. Per the germline V gene, CDR1 is KGHSH and CDR2 is LQKENI. CDR3: CASSPGQRNYGYTF. The CDR3 nucleotides read TGTGCCAGCTCACCTGGACAGCGTAACTATGGCTACACCTTC.

The rearrangement joins TRBV18 to TRBJ2-7; TRBD1 is a possible D gene (6 bases). Germline CDR1 KGHSH, CDR2 LQKENI. V was cut by 5 bases and J by 0 bases, with 14 bases left in between. This CDR3 spans 15 amino acids. This chain's CDR3 is CASSSIQGSSYEQYF. DNA for the CDR3: TGTGCCAGCTCATCAATACAGGGAAGCTCCTACGAGCAGTACTTC.

The chain links TRBV6-6 to TRBJ2-4, with 11 positions matching TRBD2. Germline lookup yields CDR1 MNHNY and CDR2 SVGAGI (reference sequence). V trimming: 7 bases; J trimming: 7 bases; junction bases outside the gene matches: 9. This CDR3 is 15 amino acids long. The CDR3 coding sequence is TGTGCCAGCAAAATAGCGGGGGGGCTCGTGAACATTCAGTACTTC. Protein: CASKIAGGLVNIQYF.

This sequence joins TRBV4-1 and TRBJ2-2, with TRBD1 as a possible D gene (6 bases). Trimming left V 2 bases short and J 6 bases short, with 13 bases between. The CDR3 sequence is 15 residues long. Looked up from germline, CDR1 is MGHRA and CDR2 is YSYEKL. CDR3 amino acids: CASSQRDTDAGELFF. The CDR3 bases are TGCGCCAGCAGCCAACGGGACACGGACGCCGGGGAGCTGTTTTTT.

The chain carries TRBV10-1 and TRBJ1-6; 7 nucleotides line up with TRBD1. This CDR3 region has 14 residues. Germline loops: CDR1 WNHNN, CDR2 SYGVQD (reference sequence). Trimming took 3 bases from V and 7 from J; bases not matched to a gene: 3. The CDR3 DNA reads as TGCGCCAGCAGTGAACAGGGGATCAATTCACCCCTCCACTTT. Residues: CASSEQGINSPLHF.

DNA of the CDR3: TGTGCCAGCAGCCAAGGACACCGAGGACCCTCCTACGAGCAGTACTTC. The encoded protein is CASSQGHRGPSYEQYF. The chain carries TRBV5-4 and TRBJ2-7; possibly TRBD1 for D (5 bases). Per the germline V gene, CDR1 is SGHNT and CDR2 is YYREEE (reference sequence). V was pared by 4 bases and J by 0 bases, with 17 bases between. The CDR3 loop spans 16 amino acids.

This sequence joins TRBV2 and TRBJ2-7; TRBD2 might be the D (5 bases). CDR3 size: 11 residues. Trimming removed 6 bases from V and 7 bases from J, with 10 bases in between. The V gene's germline CDR1 is SNHLY and CDR2 FYNNEI. The CDR3 nucleotides are TGTGCCAGCAGATCGGAGGTAGAGCAGTACTTC. Protein sequence: CASRSEVEQYF.

This chain links TRBV12-5 with TRBJ1-2; D perhaps matches TRBD1 (5 bases). Trimming cost V 0 bases and J 2 bases, with 7 bases left between them. Germline V gives CDR1 LGHNT, CDR2 FRNRAP. The CDR3 is 14 amino acids. The CDR3 DNA is TGTGCTAGTGGTTTGGTCCCAGGGAACTATGGCTACACCTTC. Protein: CASGLVPGNYGYTF.

The V call is TRBV5-6, the J call TRBJ2-6, with D perhaps TRBD1 (5 bases). Trimming shortened V by 0 bases and J by 5 bases, and 18 bases separated the two germline ends. The CDR3 length is 18 residues. Germline lookup yields CDR1 SGHDT and CDR2 YYEEEE. This CDR3 is CASSLGQPSNSWANVLTF. In DNA form, the CDR3 reads TGTGCCAGCAGCTTGGGACAGCCTTCGAATTCTTGGGCCAACGTCCTGACTTTC.

This clone appeared a few times. The chain couples TRBV29-1 to TRBJ2-7, with D tentatively TRBD1 (6 bases). The CDR3 has 12 residues. V was pared by 4 bases and J by 3 bases, with 10 bases between. Germline CDR1 is SQVTM and CDR2 is ANQGSEA. CDR3 sequence (DNA): TGCAGCGTTGTAAGCAGGGGCTACGAGCAGTACTTC. It specifies CSVVSRGYEQYF.

This chain links TRBV30 with TRBJ1-4, with TRBD1 matching 10 bases. With V trimmed by 3 bases and J by 10 bases, 8 bases remained unmatched. Germline assignment: CDR1 GTSNPN and CDR2 SVGIG (reference sequence). The CDR3 loop spans 14 amino acids. CDR3 sequence (DNA): TGTGCCTGGAGCCAGACAGGGGGCGTCGGAAAACTGTTTTTT. The encoded protein is CAWSQTGGVGKLFF. Full variable domain (rest looked up from reference TRBV30 and TRBJ1-4): SQTIHQWPATLVQPVGSPLSLECTVEGTSNPNLYWYRQAAGRGLQLLFYSVGIGQISSEVPQNLSASRPQDRQFILSSKKLLLSDSGFYLCAWSQTGGVGKLFFGSGTQLSVL.

The chain employs TRBV10-3 and TRBJ1-1, with D possibly TRBD1 on 6 matching bases. The CDR3 loop spans 13 amino acids. The germline gives CDR1 ENHRY, CDR2 SYGVKD. Trimming cost V 2 bases and J 11 bases, with 15 bases left between them. The CDR3 DNA sequence: TGTGCCATCAGTGAGGGGGACACGGCAGTCGCTTTCTTT. The encoded protein is CAISEGDTAVAFF.

The J gene is TRBJ1-4, the V gene TRBV19, with D tentatively TRBD1 (5 bases). The CDR3 extends over 13 amino acids. The germline gives CDR1 LNHDA, CDR2 SQIVND (reference sequence). Trimming took off 11 bases at V and 7 bases at J, with 17 bases between the two ends. CDR3 residues: CAGIRGLGEKLFF. The CDR3 DNA follows: TGTGCCGGGATTAGGGGTTTGGGTGAAAAACTGTTTTTT. The complete variable domain, with remaining parts taken from reference TRBV19 and TRBJ1-4, reads DGGITQSPKYLFRKEGQNVTLSCEQNLNHDAMYWYRQDPGQGLRLIYYSQIVNDFQKGDIAEGYSVSREKKESFPLTVTSAQKNPTAFYLCAGIRGLGEKLFFGSGTQLSVL.

The chain combines TRBV19 with TRBJ2-5; a weak D match, TRBD2 (5 bases). Deletions cut 6 bases from V and 2 bases from J, with 10 bases between. Per germline, CDR1 LNHDA and CDR2 SQIVND (reference sequence). The CDR3 is 13 residues long. The CDR3 loop reads CASSGIGQETQYF. DNA of the CDR3: TGTGCCAGTAGCGGGATCGGACAAGAGACCCAGTACTTC.